This is a list of T cell receptor beta chains from one sample in a study of T cell repertoires in cytomegalovirus infection. TCRdb recomputed calls from the reads with MiXCR, one row per CDR3 protein. The sample records fewer than 950,000 distinct CDR3 sequences, about 31% being singletons. Antigens for these TCRs are unknown. The sequencing here drew on cultured CD8+ T cells from PBMCs, taken from culture after CMV antigen stimulation. Receptors were obtained from a human donor in good health (CMV status not recorded). Some clones in this sample may be carry-over from other donors' samples. Each CDR3 is given with its conserved first and last residue. A D gene is named only where the DNA matches it firmly. Expanded clones get a size class; other rows say once, few or many, or leave the size out.

D	size	J	V	DNA	CDR3
TRBD1	few	TRBJ1-1	TRBV11-3	TGTGCCAGCAGCTTAGAGCCCCATGGGACAGCAAAGGGGACCATGAACACTGAAGCTTTCTTT	CASSLEPHGTAKGTMNTEAFF
TRBD2	few	TRBJ2-3	TRBV7-2	TGTGCCAGCAGCTTATACGTGACTAGCGGGGGGGGGAGTGACACAGATACGCAGTATTTT	CASSLYVTSGGGSDTDTQYF
TRBD1	many	TRBJ1-2	TRBV6-6	TGTGCCAGCAGCGCGGACAGGGGAGGAGGCTACACCTTC	CASSADRGGGYTF
NA	NA	TRBJ1-6	TRBV10-3	TGTGCCATCAGCGCAGGGGACTCACCCCTCCACTTT	CAISAGDSPLHF
NA	NA	TRBJ1-1	TRBV4-2	TGTGCCAGCAGCCAAGGCGTCCCAGGGGAGGAAACTGAAGCTTTCTTT	CASSQGVPGEETEAFF
NA	NA	TRBJ2-1	TRBV7-4	TGTGCCAGCACTCCAGAGCGGCGGCGAGTTGAGCAGTTCTTC	CASTPERRRVEQFF
TRBD2	few	TRBJ2-1	TRBV7-6	TGTGCCAGCAGCTTAGAGGGGGGACTAGCTTACAATGAGCAGTTCTTC	CASSLEGGLAYNEQFF
NA	few	TRBJ2-7	TRBV12-3/TRBV12-4	TGTGCCAGCAGCCCGGGGGAGGAGCAGTACTTC	CASSPGEEQYF
TRBD1	many	TRBJ2-2	TRBV12-3/TRBV12-4	TGTGCCAGCAGTTTTAGCCCATACCCCGACAGGGATGAAGGTCACGGGGAGCTGTTTTTT	CASSFSPYPDRDEGHGELFF
TRBD1	NA	TRBJ2-3	TRBV7-6	TGTGCCAGCAGCTTAGAGGAGGAGACAGGGGTAGATACGCAGTATTTT	CASSLEEETGVDTQYF
NA	NA	TRBJ2-2	TRBV4-2	TGTGCCAGCAGCCAGCGGGCTTCCACCGGGGAGCTGTTTTTT	CASSQRASTGELFF
NA	NA	TRBJ2-7	TRBV12-5	TGTGCTAGTGGTTTGGTATTCCAGGGTTCCTACGAGCAGTACTTC	CASGLVFQGSYEQYF
NA	NA	TRBJ1-4	TRBV7-9	TGTGCCAGCAGCCGACCGGGAGGGAAGGAAAAACTGTTTTTT	CASSRPGGKEKLFF
TRBD2	NA	TRBJ2-1	TRBV6-2/TRBV6-3	TGTGCCAGCAGAGGACTAGCGGGGAATTACAATGAGCAGTTCTTC	CASRGLAGNYNEQFF
TRBD1	few	TRBJ2-2	TRBV9	TGTGCCAGCAGCGTAAGGGACAGTCCCCTGGGGGACACCGGGGAGCTGTTTTTT	CASSVRDSPLGDTGELFF
TRBD2	NA	TRBJ2-1	TRBV24-1	TGTGCCACCAGTGACCTCACCAGTACTAGCGGGGGGTACAATGAGCAGTTCTTC	CATSDLTSTSGGYNEQFF
NA	NA	TRBJ2-2	TRBV7-6	TGTGCCAGCAGCTTAGCTATCGCTAGCGCCACCGGGGAGCTGTTTTTT	CASSLAIASATGELFF
NA	NA	TRBJ1-1	TRBV7-4	TGTGCCAGCAGCCGGACCGGAGAGGGTTTGAACACTGAAGCTTTCTTT	CASSRTGEGLNTEAFF
NA	NA	TRBJ2-2	TRBV18	TGTGCCAGCTCACCACCCCAGACCCCCAGCGGGGAGCTGTTTTTT	CASSPPQTPSGELFF
TRBD1	NA	TRBJ2-3	TRBV13	TGTGCCAGCAGCTCCGGACAGGGCAATACGCAGTATTTT	CASSSGQGNTQYF
TRBD2	few	TRBJ2-2	TRBV10-3	TGTGCCATCAGTGAGGAGGGAAGACCGGGACTAGCGGGGGCTGAAGCCGGGGAGCTGTTTTTT	CAISEEGRPGLAGAEAGELFF
TRBD2	NA	TRBJ2-7	TRBV6-2/TRBV6-3	TGTGCCAGCAGTTACATTAGCGGGGGGCCTCTCCACGAGCAGTACTTC	CASSYISGGPLHEQYF
NA	NA	TRBJ2-5	TRBV7-2	TGTGCCAGCAGCCTCCCAGCCGAGACCCAGTACTTC	CASSLPAETQYF
NA	few	TRBJ1-1	TRBV20-1	TGCAGTGCTAGAGATCCCGACGGTCTGAACACTGAAGCTTTCTTT	CSARDPDGLNTEAFF
NA	NA	TRBJ2-5	TRBV10-3	TGTGCCATCAGATTCAAAGGGCCGGAGGAGACCCAGTACTTC	CAIRFKGPEETQYF
NA	NA	TRBJ1-1	TRBV2	TGTGCCAGCAGTGATAAGTTTAACACTGAAGCTTTCTTT	CASSDKFNTEAFF
TRBD2	many	TRBJ2-1	TRBV7-2	TGTGCCAGCAGCTCTAGCGGGGGGGCCGGCGATGAGCAGTTCTTC	CASSSSGGAGDEQFF
TRBD1	NA	TRBJ1-5	TRBV7-6	TGTGCCAGCAGGACGCGGGGACAGGCAAATCAGCCCCAGCATTTT	CASRTRGQANQPQHF
TRBD1	NA	TRBJ2-3	TRBV10-3	TGTGCCATCAGGATAGGGACAGGGTATACCACAGATACGCAGTATTTT	CAIRIGTGYTTDTQYF
TRBD2	once	TRBJ2-7	TRBV6-6	TGTGCCAGCACGGTAGCGGGACCCACCTACGAGCAGTACTTC	CASTVAGPTYEQYF
TRBD2	NA	TRBJ2-1	TRBV27	TGTGCCAGCACTGGGCGGGGGGAACGCAATGAGCAGTTCTTC	CASTGRGERNEQFF
NA	NA	TRBJ1-5	TRBV11-2	TGTGCCAGCAGCCCTACATCTAGCAATCAGCCCCAGCATTTT	CASSPTSSNQPQHF
TRBD2	NA	TRBJ2-1	TRBV7-8	TGTGCCAGCAACACGGGAGGCGATGAGCAGTTCTTC	CASNTGGDEQFF
NA	NA	TRBJ2-1	TRBV19	TGTGCCAGTAGTCCGGGGCGCGACAATGAGCAGTTCTTC	CASSPGRDNEQFF
TRBD1	NA	TRBJ2-1	TRBV10-3	TGTACCATCAGTGAGTCCGGGACAGGGGGCAAGCCTTTGACCTATGAGCAGTTCTTC	CTISESGTGGKPLTYEQFF
NA	NA	TRBJ1-5	TRBV7-8	TGTGCCAGCAGCTCCGACATTTTCAAGCACCAATATAGCAATCAGCCCCAGCATTTT	CASSSDIFKHQYSNQPQHF
NA	NA	TRBJ2-5	TRBV9	TGTGCCAGCAGCGTAGCTGGCGGGCCACAAGAGACCCAGTACTTC	CASSVAGGPQETQYF
NA	NA	TRBJ1-1	TRBV7-9	TGTGCCAGCAGCTTCCCAGGGGCGAGGGACACTGAAGCTTTCTTT	CASSFPGARDTEAFF
TRBD1	NA	TRBJ1-2	TRBV7-9	TGTGCCAGCAGCCCCGGGACAGCGTCTAACTATGGCTACACCTTC	CASSPGTASNYGYTF
NA	NA	TRBJ1-1	TRBV12-3/TRBV12-4	TGTGCCAGCACCCTAAGGGGATTAGGCACTGAAGCTTTCTTT	CASTLRGLGTEAFF
NA	NA	TRBJ2-3	TRBV7-6	TGTGCCAGCAGCTTGGGAGGTGGACAGATCACAGATACGCAGTATTTT	CASSLGGGQITDTQYF
NA	NA	TRBJ2-5	TRBV6-2/TRBV6-3	TGTGCCAGCAGTTCTTACAGGGTAACGACAGAGACCCAGTACTTC	CASSSYRVTTETQYF
NA	NA	TRBJ2-3	TRBV7-9	TGTGCCAGCAGCTTAGGCCACCCCACAGATACGCAGTATTTT	CASSLGHPTDTQYF
NA	NA	TRBJ2-7	TRBV27	TGTGCCACCTCAGCTACCAACTCCTACGAGCAGTACTTC	CATSATNSYEQYF
NA	many	TRBJ2-4	TRBV7-2	TGTGCCAGCAGCTCGCGTTCTGGAGGGGCCAAAAACATTCAGTACTTC	CASSSRSGGAKNIQYF
NA	NA	TRBJ2-1	TRBV29-1	TGCAGCGTGGGCGGGGCGGTGAGCTCCTACAATGAGCAGTTCTTC	CSVGGAVSSYNEQFF